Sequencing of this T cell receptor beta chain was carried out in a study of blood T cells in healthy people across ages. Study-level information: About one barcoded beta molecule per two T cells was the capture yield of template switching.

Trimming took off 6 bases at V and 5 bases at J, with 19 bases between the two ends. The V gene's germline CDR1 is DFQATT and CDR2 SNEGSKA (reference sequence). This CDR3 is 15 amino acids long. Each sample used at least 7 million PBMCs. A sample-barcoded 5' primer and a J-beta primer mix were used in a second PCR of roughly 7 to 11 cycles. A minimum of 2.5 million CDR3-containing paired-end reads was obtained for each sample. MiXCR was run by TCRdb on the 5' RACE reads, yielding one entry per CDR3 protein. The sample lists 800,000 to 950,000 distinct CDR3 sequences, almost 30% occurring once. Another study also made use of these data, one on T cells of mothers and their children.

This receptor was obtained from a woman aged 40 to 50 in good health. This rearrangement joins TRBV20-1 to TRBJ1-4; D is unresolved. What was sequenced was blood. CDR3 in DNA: TGCAGTGCCCAGCGAGGCGGAGTTACGAATGAAAAACTGTTTTTT. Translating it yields CSAQRGGVTNEKLFF.